This T cell receptor (beta chain) comes out of a study of blood T cell repertoires in COVID-19. Whole-study context: The origin of the acute and convalescent COVID-19 samples was the United States, Italy and Spain. From T cells, B-cell-depleted T cells, or PBMCs came the material, which was cDNA or gDNA.

Original processing methods: Reference gene primers were amplified, and this amplification served to estimate nucleated cell counts. Only in-frame clones appear in the TCRdb table, and some are missing; sequencing was by immunoSEQ multiplex PCR. V and J calls and clone size are copied from that table; D and trimming were computed from the DNA. The table shows approximately 94,000 clones, with around 88% occurring only once. The TCR sequence derives from a human donor in a cohort sampled during active COVID-19. Material for sequencing was peripheral blood.

The CDR3 reads CASSLALGGAETQYF. The CDR3, as DNA: TGCGCCAGCAGCTTGGCCCTCGGGGGGGCAGAGACCCAGTACTTC. The chain employs TRBV5-1 and TRBJ2-5; 8 nucleotides match TRBD2. Germline loops: CDR1 SGHRS, CDR2 YFSETQ. V lost 0 bases and J lost 4; bases outside the gene matches: 5. The CDR3 sequence is 15 residues long.